This section outlines one TCR beta chain sequence together with its context. The antigen is not known. A CD45RA-negative memory subset and a CD45RA+ naive subset were separated from the CD4+ cells. This sample is drawn from a study of shared clonotypes between healthy human individuals. Overall study results and limits: Between a handful of donors, naive CD4 clonotypes were shared at a level of around 4.8%.

In the study's own analysis: There were no quality scores in the junction-only immunoSEQ sequences, so filtering differed. Method: immunoSEQ multiplex PCR; TCRdb's copy keeps in-frame clones and lacks some. That table supplies the V and J calls and clone size; D and trimming were determined from the DNA. Among some 550,000 clones listed, around 97% were seen once. The CDR3 spans 16 residues. Germline V gene sequence: CDR1 SGHAT, CDR2 FQDESV (reference sequence). V was trimmed by 1 base and J by 0 bases, leaving 11 bases between them. Sequences were obtained from naive CD4+ T cells sorted from blood. As for subset: CD45RA+ positively selected. The rearrangement uses TRBV11-1 and TRBJ2-3; no clear D gene. The origin of this receptor is a woman aged 30 to 39 in good health. CDR3 residues: CASSLGASASTDTQYF. The CDR3 coding sequence is TGTGCCAGCAGCTTAGGCGCGTCAGCAAGCACAGATACGCAGTATTTT. The variable domain in full, with the rest retrieved from reference TRBV11-1 and TRBJ2-3, is EAEVAQSPRYKITEKSQAVAFWCDPISGHATLYWYRQILGQGPELLVQFQDESVVDDSQLPKDRFSAERLKGVDSTLKIQPAELGDSAMYLCASSLGASASTDTQYFGPGTRLTVL.